This T cell receptor beta chain was captured in a study of T cell responses to AZD1222 COVID-19 vaccine. Study-level points and caveats: After two AZD1222 doses, spike-specific TCR breadth and depth rose versus day 0. Regions 160-218 and 743-854 held dominance among vaccine-associated CD4 TCRs, which spanned spike.

Only in-frame clones appear in the TCRdb table, and some are missing; sequencing was by immunoSEQ multiplex PCR. The sample holds about 180,000 clones, approximately 91% seen once. Germline V gives CDR1 LNHDA, CDR2 SQIVND (reference sequence). The ends lost 3 bases at V and 4 bases at J; junction bases unmatched: 12. This CDR3 contains 17 residues. To note about this clone: What it binds is unknown.

This sample comprised peripheral blood, obtained 28 days after the second AZD1222 dose. The clonotype was recovered from an adult who received the AZD1222 COVID-19 vaccine. This chain uses TRBV19 with TRBJ1-3; 7 nucleotides agree with TRBD1. The CDR3 DNA reads as TGTGCCAGTAGTATCGCGACAGGGCTTCTAGGCGGAAACACCATATATTTT. Translation: CASSIATGLLGGNTIYF.